This record concerns one TCR beta chain sequence. Its specificity is unknown. The sample belongs to a study of cytomegalovirus exposure and HLA in healthy donors. Clones were read by immunoSEQ multiplex PCR, and TCRdb kept only the in-frame ones, dropping some. Of approximately 150,000 clones listed, around 84% are singletons. The ends were cut back, 4 bases at V and 1 base at J, with 10 bases in the middle. The CDR3 runs 14 residues. Germline V lookup: CDR1 SNHLY, CDR2 FYNNEI. Donors were drawn from the approximately 110-subject validation cohort, separate from the approximately 640-subject first cohort. The study, taken as a whole, reports: The study found most TCR sequences rare, yet found some public TCRs in many donors. First-cohort TCR clusters were later found to tend to co-occur in the approximately 110 validation repertoires. Reports credit the classifier with highly specific, highly sensitive diagnosis of cytomegalovirus status.

The chain carries TRBV2 and TRBJ1-1; D gene uncertain. The receptor comes from a man younger than 35 in good health and CMV-seropositive. Sequencing was performed on PBMCs. CDR3 in amino acids: CASSVGRPNTEAFF. In DNA form, the CDR3 reads TGTGCCAGCAGTGTGGGCAGGCCGAACACTGAAGCTTTCTTT.